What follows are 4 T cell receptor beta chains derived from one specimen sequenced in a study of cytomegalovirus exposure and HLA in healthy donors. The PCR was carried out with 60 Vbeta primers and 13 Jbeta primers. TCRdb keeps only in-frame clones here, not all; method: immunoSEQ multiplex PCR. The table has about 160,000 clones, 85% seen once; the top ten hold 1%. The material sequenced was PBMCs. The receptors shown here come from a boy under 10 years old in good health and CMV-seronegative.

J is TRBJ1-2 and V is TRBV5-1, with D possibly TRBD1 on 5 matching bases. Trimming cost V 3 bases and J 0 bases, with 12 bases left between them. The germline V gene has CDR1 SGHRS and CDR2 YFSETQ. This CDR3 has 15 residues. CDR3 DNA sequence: TGCGCCAGCAGCTCCGACAGTAATGCTAACTATGGCTACACCTTC. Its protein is CASSSDSNANYGYTF.

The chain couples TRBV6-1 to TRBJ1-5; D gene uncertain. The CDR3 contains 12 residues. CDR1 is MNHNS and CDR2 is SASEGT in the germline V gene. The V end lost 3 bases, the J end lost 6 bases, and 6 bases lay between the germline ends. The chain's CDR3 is CASSDRIQPQHF. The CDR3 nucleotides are TGTGCCAGCAGTGACAGGATTCAGCCCCAGCATTTT.

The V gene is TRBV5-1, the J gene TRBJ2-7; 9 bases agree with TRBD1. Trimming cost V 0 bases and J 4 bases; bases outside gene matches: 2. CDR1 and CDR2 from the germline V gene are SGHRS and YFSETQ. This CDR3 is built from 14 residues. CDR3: CASSLEQGAYEQYF. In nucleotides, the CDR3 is TGCGCCAGCAGCTTGGAACAGGGGGCGTACGAGCAGTACTTC.

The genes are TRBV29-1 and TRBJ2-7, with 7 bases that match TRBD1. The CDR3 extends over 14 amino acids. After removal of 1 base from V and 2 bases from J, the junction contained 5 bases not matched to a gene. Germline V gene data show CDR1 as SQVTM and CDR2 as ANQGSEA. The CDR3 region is CSVEVPGQTYEQYF. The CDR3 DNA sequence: TGCAGCGTTGAAGTCCCGGGACAGACCTACGAGCAGTACTTC.